This is a list of T cell receptor beta chains from one sample in a study of blood T cell repertoires in COVID-19. Some clones are missing from TCRdb's copy, which holds only in-frame ones; the method was immunoSEQ multiplex PCR. The table lists 250,000 to 350,000 clones, approximately 85% of them singletons. Sequencing input: peripheral blood. The receptors here all came from a human donor with COVID-19, enrolled during active disease. The donor label of this sample is uncertain. Each CDR3 is given with its conserved first and last residue. The order of the fields is CDR3 protein, V gene, J gene.

CDR3: CASSYSGRRHAEAFF
V: TRBV6-5
J: TRBJ1-1

CDR3: CATGSGGSPSTDTQYF
V: TRBV24-1
J: TRBJ2-3

CDR3: CASSLGGGRVTYEQYF
V: TRBV7-9
J: TRBJ2-7

CDR3: CASSQMDNAGGYTF
V: TRBV3-1/TRBV3-2
J: TRBJ1-2

CDR3: CASSQQSYRANTEAFF
V: TRBV4-2
J: TRBJ1-1

CDR3: CSVEDSATDTQYF
V: TRBV29-1
J: TRBJ2-3

CDR3: CASSGTGAGNTEAFF
V: TRBV9
J: TRBJ1-1

CDR3: CASSFLAGVDEQFF
V: TRBV7-9
J: TRBJ2-1

CDR3: CASSRFGQAADEKLFF
V: TRBV5-5
J: TRBJ1-4

CDR3: CASSLVPGEGEQYF
V: TRBV5-1
J: TRBJ2-7